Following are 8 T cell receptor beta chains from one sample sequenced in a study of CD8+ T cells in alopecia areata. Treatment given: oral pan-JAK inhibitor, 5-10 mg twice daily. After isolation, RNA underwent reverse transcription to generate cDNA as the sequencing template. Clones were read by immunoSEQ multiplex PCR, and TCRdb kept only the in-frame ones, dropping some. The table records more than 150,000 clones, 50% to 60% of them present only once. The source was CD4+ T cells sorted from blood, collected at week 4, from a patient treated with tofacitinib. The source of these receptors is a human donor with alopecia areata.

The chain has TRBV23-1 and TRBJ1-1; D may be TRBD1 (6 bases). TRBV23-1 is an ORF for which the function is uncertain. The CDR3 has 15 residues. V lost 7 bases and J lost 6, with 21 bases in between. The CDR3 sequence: CASTLKGGETSEAFF. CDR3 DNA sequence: TGCGCCAGCACCTTGAAAGGGGGGGAGACGTCTGAAGCTTTCTTT.

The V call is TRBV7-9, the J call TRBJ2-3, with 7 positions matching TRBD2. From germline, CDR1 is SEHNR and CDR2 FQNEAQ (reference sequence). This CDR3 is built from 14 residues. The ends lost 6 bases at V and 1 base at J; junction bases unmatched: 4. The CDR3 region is CASSPGLGTDTQYF. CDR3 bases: TGTGCCAGCAGTCCCGGACTAGGCACAGATACGCAGTATTTT.

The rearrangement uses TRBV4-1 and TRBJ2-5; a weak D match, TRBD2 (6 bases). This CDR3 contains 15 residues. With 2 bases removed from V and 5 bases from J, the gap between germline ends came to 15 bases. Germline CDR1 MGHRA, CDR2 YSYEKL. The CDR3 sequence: CASSQSRGRTETQYF. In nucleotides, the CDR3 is TGCGCCAGCAGCCAATCTCGAGGGAGGACTGAGACCCAGTACTTC.

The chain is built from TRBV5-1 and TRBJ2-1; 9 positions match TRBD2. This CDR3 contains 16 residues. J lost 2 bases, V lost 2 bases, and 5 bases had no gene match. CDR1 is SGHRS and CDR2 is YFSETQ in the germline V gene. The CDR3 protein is CASSLRAGGPYNEQFF. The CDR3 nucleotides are TGCGCCAGCAGCTTAAGAGCGGGGGGCCCCTACAATGAGCAGTTCTTC.

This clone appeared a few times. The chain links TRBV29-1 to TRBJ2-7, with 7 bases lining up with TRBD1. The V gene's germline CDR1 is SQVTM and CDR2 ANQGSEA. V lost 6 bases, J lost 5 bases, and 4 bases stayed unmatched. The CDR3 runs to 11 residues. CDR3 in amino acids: CSVQTGDEQYF. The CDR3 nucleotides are TGCAGCGTGCAAACAGGGGACGAGCAGTACTTC.

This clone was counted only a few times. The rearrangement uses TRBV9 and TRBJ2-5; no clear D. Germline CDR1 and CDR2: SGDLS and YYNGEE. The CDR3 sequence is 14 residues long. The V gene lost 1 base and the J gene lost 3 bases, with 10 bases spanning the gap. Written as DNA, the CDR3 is TGTGCCAGCAGCGTAAGGCCCTCGGAAGAGACCCAGTACTTC. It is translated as CASSVRPSEETQYF.

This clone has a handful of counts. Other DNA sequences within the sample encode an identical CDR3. CDR3 DNA sequence: TGTGCCAGCAGTGACCGGGAGACCCAGTACTTC. It specifies CASSDRETQYF. This chain connects TRBV2 to TRBJ2-5, with D unclear. Germline V gene sequence: CDR1 SNHLY, CDR2 FYNNEI. V dropped 3 bases and J dropped 5 bases, with 4 bases sitting between them. The CDR3 consists of 11 residues.

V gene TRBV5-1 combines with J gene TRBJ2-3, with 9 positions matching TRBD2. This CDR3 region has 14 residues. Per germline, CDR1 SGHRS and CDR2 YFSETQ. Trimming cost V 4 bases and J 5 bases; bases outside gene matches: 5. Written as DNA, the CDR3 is TGCGCCAGCAGCACGGGACTAGCAAAAGATACGCAGTATTTT. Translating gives CASSTGLAKDTQYF.